This T cell receptor (beta chain) derives from a study of T cell responses to AZD1222 COVID-19 vaccine. General study findings and limits: Spike was spanned by vaccine-associated CD4 TCRs, with dominance at 160-218 and 743-854. Donors in the cohort were predominantly white British and more often female, and clonal diversity was possibly underestimated.

To note about this clone: What it recognizes is unknown.

TCRdb's table, derived via immunoSEQ multiplex PCR, lists solely in-frame clones and lacks some. Among about 92,000 clones listed, 88% were seen once. V trimming: 8 bases; J trimming: 5 bases; junction bases outside the gene matches: 14. Germline V gene data show CDR1 as GTSNPN and CDR2 as SVGIG (reference sequence). This CDR3 region has 14 residues. This specimen was peripheral blood, taken on day 0 of MenACWY control vaccination. The TCR comes from an adult in good health. The V call is TRBV30, the J call TRBJ2-5, with TRBD2 matching over 7 bases. The CDR3 sequence is CAQRGGSMIETQYF. CDR3 in DNA: TGTGCCCAACGGGGAGGGTCCATGATTGAGACCCAGTACTTC.